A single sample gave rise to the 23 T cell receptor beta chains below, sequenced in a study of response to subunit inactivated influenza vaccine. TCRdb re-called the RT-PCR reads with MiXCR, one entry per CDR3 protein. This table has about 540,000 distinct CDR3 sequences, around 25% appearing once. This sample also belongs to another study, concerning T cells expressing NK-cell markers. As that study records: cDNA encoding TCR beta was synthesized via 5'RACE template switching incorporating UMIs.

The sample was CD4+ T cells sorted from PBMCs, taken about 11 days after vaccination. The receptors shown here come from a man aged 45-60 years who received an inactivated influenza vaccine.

The CDR3 DNA is TGTGCCAGCAGCACAGGGGTGATCACCGGGGAGCTGTTTTTT. This translates into CASSTGVITGELFF. The rearrangement uses TRBV3-1 and TRBJ2-2; 7 nucleotides agree with TRBD1. Trimming at V came to 5 bases and at J to 4 bases, leaving 4 bases not matched to a gene. The CDR3 spans 14 residues. Germline V gene data show CDR1 as LGHDT and CDR2 as YNNKEL (reference sequence).

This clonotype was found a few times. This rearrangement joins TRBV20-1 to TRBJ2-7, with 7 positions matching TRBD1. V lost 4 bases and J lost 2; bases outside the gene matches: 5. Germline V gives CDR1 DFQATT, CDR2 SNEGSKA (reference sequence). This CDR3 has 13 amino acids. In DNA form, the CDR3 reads TGCAGTGCTAAAAGGGGGCCGGCCTACGAGCAGTACTTC. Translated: CSAKRGPAYEQYF.

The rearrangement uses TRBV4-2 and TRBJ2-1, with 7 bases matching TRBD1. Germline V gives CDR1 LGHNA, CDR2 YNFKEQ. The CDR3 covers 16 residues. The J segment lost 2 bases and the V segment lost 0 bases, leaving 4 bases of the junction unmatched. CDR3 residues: CASSQDDRVTYNEQFF. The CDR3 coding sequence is TGTGCCAGCAGCCAAGACGACAGGGTCACCTACAATGAGCAGTTCTTC.

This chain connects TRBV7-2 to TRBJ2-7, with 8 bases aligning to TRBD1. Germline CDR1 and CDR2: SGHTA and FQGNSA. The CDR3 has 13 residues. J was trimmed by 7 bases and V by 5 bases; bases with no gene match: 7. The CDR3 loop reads CASSPWTGREQYF. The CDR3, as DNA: TGTGCCAGCAGCCCATGGACAGGGAGAGAGCAGTACTTC.

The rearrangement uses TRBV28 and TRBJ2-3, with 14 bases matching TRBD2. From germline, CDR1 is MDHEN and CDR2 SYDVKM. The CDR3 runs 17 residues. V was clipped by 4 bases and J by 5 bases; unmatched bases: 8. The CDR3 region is CASSSSGLAGVIDTQYF. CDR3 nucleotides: TGTGCCAGCAGTTCCTCGGGACTAGCGGGAGTTATAGATACGCAGTATTTT.

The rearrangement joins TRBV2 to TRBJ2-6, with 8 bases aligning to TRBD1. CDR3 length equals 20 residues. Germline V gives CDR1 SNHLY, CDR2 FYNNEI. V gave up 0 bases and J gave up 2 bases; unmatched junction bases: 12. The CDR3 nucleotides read TGTGCCAGCAGTGAAGCGTCAGGACAGGGAAGTTGGGCTGGGGCCAACGTCCTGACTTTC. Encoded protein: CASSEASGQGSWAGANVLTF.

The CDR3 loop reads CASSLWLLAGPSGANVLTF. The CDR3 nucleotides read TGTGCCAGCAGCTTATGGTTGCTAGCGGGACCTTCGGGGGCCAACGTCCTGACTTTC. This chain connects TRBV11-1 to TRBJ2-6, with 9 bases matching TRBD2. V was pared by 2 bases and J by 4 bases, with 12 bases of the junction left unmatched. The CDR3 extends over 19 amino acids. Germline V CDR1 and CDR2: SGHAT, FQDESV (reference sequence).

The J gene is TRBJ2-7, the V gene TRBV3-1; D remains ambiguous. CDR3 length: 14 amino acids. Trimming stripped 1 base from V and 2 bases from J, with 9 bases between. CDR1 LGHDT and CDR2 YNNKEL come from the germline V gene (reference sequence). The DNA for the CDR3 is TGTGCCAGCAGCCAAGGAACCCAGACCTACGAGCAGTACTTC. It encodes CASSQGTQTYEQYF.

CDR3 protein: CASSQGVGSPLHF. Written as DNA, the CDR3 is TGCGCCAGCAGCCAAGGGGTCGGCTCACCCCTCCACTTT. The chain has TRBV4-3 and TRBJ1-6; D gene ambiguous. Germline V CDR1 and CDR2: LGHNA, YSLEER. Trimming removed 1 base at V and 10 bases at J, with 8 bases between. The CDR3 covers 13 residues.

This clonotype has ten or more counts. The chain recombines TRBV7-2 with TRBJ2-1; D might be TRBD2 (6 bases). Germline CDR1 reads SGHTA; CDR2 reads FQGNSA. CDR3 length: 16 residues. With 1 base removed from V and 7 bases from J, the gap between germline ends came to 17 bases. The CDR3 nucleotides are TGTGCCAGCAGCTTAGATTGGTGGAGGGATAGGAATGAGCAGTTCTTC. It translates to CASSLDWWRDRNEQFF.

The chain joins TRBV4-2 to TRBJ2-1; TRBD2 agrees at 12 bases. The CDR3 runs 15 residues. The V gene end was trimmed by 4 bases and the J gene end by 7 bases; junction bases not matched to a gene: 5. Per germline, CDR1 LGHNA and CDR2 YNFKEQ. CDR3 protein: CASSPGLAGSNEQFF. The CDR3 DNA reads TGTGCCAGCAGCCCAGGACTAGCGGGATCGAATGAGCAGTTCTTC.

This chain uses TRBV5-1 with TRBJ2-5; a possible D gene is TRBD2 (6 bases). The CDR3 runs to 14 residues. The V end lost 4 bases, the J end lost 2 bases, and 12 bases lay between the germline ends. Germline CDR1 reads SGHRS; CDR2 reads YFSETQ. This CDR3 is CASSDYGSQETQYF. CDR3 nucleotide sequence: TGCGCCAGCAGCGACTACGGGAGTCAAGAGACCCAGTACTTC.

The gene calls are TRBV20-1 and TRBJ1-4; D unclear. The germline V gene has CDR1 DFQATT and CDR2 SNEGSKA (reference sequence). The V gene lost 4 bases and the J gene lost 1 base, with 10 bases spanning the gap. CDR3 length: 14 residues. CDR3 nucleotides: TGCAGTGCTAAACCCGACGGAACTAATGAAAAACTGTTTTTT. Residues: CSAKPDGTNEKLFF.

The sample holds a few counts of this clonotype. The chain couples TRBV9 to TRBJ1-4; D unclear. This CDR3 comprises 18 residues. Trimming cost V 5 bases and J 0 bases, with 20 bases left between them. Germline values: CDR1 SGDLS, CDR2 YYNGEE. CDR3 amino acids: CASRVFCRLVATNEKLFF. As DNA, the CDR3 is TGTGCCAGCAGGGTGTTTTGCAGGCTTGTTGCAACTAATGAAAAACTGTTTTTT.

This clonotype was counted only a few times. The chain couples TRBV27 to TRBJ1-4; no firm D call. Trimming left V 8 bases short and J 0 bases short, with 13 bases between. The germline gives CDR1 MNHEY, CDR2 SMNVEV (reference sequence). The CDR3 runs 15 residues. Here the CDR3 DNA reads TGTGCCAGCTCCCGGGTGTCTGCAACTAATGAAAAACTGTTTTTT. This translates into CASSRVSATNEKLFF.

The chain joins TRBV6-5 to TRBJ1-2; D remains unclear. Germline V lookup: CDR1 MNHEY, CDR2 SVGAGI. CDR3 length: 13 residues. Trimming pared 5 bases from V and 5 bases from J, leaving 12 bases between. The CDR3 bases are TGTGCCAGCAGTCTACAACAAGAATATGGCTACACCTTC. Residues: CASSLQQEYGYTF.

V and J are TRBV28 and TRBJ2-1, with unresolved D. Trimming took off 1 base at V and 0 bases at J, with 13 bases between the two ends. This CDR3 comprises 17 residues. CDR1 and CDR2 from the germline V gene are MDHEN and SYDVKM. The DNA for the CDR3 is TGTGCCAGCAGTTTATCTCGGCGGTCCATCTCCTACAATGAGCAGTTCTTC. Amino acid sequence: CASSLSRRSISYNEQFF.

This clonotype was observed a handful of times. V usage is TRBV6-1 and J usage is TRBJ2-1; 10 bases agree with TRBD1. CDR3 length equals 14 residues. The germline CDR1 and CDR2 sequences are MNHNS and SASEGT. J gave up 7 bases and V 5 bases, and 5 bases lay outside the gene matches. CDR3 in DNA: TGTGCCAGCAGTAGGGACAGGGGACGAAATGAGCAGTTCTTC. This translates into CASSRDRGRNEQFF.

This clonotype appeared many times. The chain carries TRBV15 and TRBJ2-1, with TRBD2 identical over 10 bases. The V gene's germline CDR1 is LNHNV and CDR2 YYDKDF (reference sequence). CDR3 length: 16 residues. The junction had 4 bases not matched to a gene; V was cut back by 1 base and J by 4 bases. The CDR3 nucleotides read TGTGCCACCAGCAGAGTAGGAGCGGGGGGGTACAATGAGCAGTTCTTC. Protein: CATSRVGAGGYNEQFF.

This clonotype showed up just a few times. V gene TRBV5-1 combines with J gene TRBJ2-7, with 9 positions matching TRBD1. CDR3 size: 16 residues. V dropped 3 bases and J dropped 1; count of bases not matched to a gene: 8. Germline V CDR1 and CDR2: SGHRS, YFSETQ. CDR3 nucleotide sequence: TGCGCCAGCAGCTCCCAAGACGGGACAGGGTCCTACGAGCAGTACTTC. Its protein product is CASSSQDGTGSYEQYF.

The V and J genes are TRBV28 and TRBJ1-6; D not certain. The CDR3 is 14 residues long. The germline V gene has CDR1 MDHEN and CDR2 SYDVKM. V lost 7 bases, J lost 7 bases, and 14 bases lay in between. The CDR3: CASIQSGINSPLHF. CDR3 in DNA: TGTGCCAGCATCCAAAGCGGGATAAATTCACCCCTCCACTTT.

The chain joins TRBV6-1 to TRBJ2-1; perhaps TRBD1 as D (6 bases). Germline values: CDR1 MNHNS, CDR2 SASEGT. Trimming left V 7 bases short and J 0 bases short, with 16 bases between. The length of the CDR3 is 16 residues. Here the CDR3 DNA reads TGTGCCAGCACCGACCCGGGACATTACTCCTACAATGAGCAGTTCTTC. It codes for CASTDPGHYSYNEQFF.

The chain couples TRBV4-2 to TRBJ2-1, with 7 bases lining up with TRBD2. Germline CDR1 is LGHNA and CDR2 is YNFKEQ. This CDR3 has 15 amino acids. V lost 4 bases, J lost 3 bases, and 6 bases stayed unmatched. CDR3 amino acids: CASSPIQRDYNEQFF. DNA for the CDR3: TGTGCCAGCAGCCCGATCCAGCGGGACTACAATGAGCAGTTCTTC.